This TCR beta chain was found in a study of blood T cell repertoires in COVID-19. Measured with immunoSEQ multiplex PCR; TCRdb has only the in-frame clones, and not every one. The table records about 220,000 clones, about four fifths of them present only once. The germline V and J ends were trimmed by 0 bases and 8 bases, with 8 bases remaining between them. The CDR3 extends over 13 amino acids. The germline CDR1 and CDR2 sequences are SGHDT and YYEEEE. The cohort comprised adults aged about 18 to 100 years residing in about 25 US areas. Before being deemed recovered, Cohort 3 donors had two negative PCRs, clearance, or symptom resolution.

This clonotype was sampled from an older woman who had recovered from COVID-19. Material: PBMCs or T cells enriched from blood (not recorded which). The chain employs TRBV5-6 and TRBJ1-4; D not certain. This CDR3 reads CASSLVWEEKLFF. CDR3 DNA: TGTGCCAGCAGCTTGGTCTGGGAGGAAAAACTGTTTTTT.